The TCR beta chain described here comes from a study of blood T cell repertoires in COVID-19. Turning to the study itself: The analysed material was cDNA or gDNA that came from T cells, B-cell-depleted T cells, or PBMCs.

TCRdb keeps only in-frame clones here, not all; method: immunoSEQ multiplex PCR. The sample includes about 320,000 clones, 90% to 95% of them seen just once. This TCR was recovered from a woman aged 25 to 39 who had been exposed to COVID-19. Source material: PBMCs or T cells enriched from blood (not recorded which).

The CDR3 coding sequence is TGTGCCTGGACTTACGGGACAGGGGACACTGAAGCTTTCTTT. The encoded protein is CAWTYGTGDTEAFF. J is TRBJ1-1 and V is TRBV30; 10 bases map to TRBD1. V lost 4 bases, J lost 3 bases, and 5 bases stayed unmatched. The germline CDR1 and CDR2 sequences are GTSNPN and SVGIG (reference sequence). This CDR3 region has 14 residues.